This TCR beta chain came from a study of shared clonotypes between healthy human individuals. Study observations and caveats: Naive subsets typically showed greater estimated richness than memory subsets.

In the case of this clone: The target antigen is unknown.

Germline V gives CDR1 MGHRA, CDR2 YSYEKL. The CDR3 runs 17 residues. Trimming took 1 base from V and 8 from J; bases not matched to a gene: 14. Clones were sequenced by immunoSEQ multiplex PCR, and TCRdb holds only the in-frame ones, with some missing. The sample contains over 2,000,000 clones, 93% of which appear only once. As defined, naive CD8 cells were CD45RO-negative and positively selected for CCR7, with terminally differentiated effector memory CD45RA+ cells excluded. This TCR derives from a man younger than 30 in good health. Some clones in this sample may be carry-over from other donors' samples. Sequencing used naive CD8+ T cells from PBMCs. The chain recombines TRBV4-1 with TRBJ2-3; TRBD1 agrees at 8 bases. The CDR3 loop reads CASSQGTDRVGFGTQYF. CDR3 bases: TGCGCCAGCAGCCAAGGGACGGACAGGGTAGGATTTGGTACGCAGTATTTT.